This TCR beta chain was recovered during a study of blood T cell repertoires in COVID-19 (dated by TCRdb to the early 2020s). Looking at the study overall: Samples covering the acute and convalescent phases of COVID-19 were provided by collaborators in the United States, Italy and Spain. The dataset comprised deeply sampled blood TCRbeta repertoires from subjects exposed to, actively infected with, or recovered from COVID-19. A freely available public database, intended as a resource for researchers studying the immune response to SARS-CoV-2, is where the repertoires were released. Samples came from the ongoing ImmuneRACE study (first 160 participants) plus 1,254 subjects from 6 global collaborators. Where available, HLA class I and class II types were obtained from metadata supplied by the sample provider rather than from assay-based typing. The sample metadata nearly always contained a de-identified subject ID, COVID-19 status, age in years and sex. The material from the prospective study consisted of cDNA or gDNA derived from T cells, B-cell-depleted T cells, or PBMCs.

Each collaborating institution followed its own protocols to collect whole blood in K2EDTA tubes. For TCRbeta analysis, collaborators shipped samples as frozen whole blood, isolated PBMCs, or DNA extracted from either of those sample types. What the study reported, not specific to this receptor: The amount of clinical and demographic metadata varied by source and participant and was provided uncurated.

As to this clone: Its specific antigen is unknown. No much larger clone is present one base from it, and per-base qualities are unavailable.

The immunoSEQ Assay, a bias-controlled multiplex PCR, was used to amplify TCRbeta CDR3 regions from genomic DNA. Regarding the original processing steps: The number of nucleated cells in each sample was estimated by amplification of reference gene primers within the assay. To quantify the absolute abundance of each unique TCRbeta CDR3 rearrangement, sequence reads were collapsed and filtered. Productive Simpson clonality was computed per sample as the square root of Simpson's diversity index over productive rearrangements. TCRdb retrieved this table from immuneACCESS and kept in-frame rearrangements only. Not all clones are present; in checked studies, unresolved V genes account for under half, and no reason is known for the remainder. V and J calls and clone size are those listed in that table; D and trimming were worked out from the DNA. The sample records over 85,000 clones, about 88% of which are singletons. The ten largest clonotypes hold 4.8% of the sample.

The receptor was isolated from a woman of 80 years or more with active COVID-19. What was sequenced was peripheral blood.

The nucleotide sequence is TGTGCCAGCAGCCCCGATCGAGCTTTCTACGAGCAGTACTTC. This translates into CASSPDRAFYEQYF. The rearrangement combines TRBV7-2 with TRBJ2-7, with no confidently assigned D gene. V is shortened by 5 bases, J by 3 bases, and the region joining them spans 14 bases. From the germline V gene, CDR1 is SGHTA and CDR2 is FQGNSA. From its cysteine to its phenylalanine, the CDR3 spans 14 amino acids. Only the CDR3 portion is preserved as DNA: 42 bases, with reading frame beginning at the first base.